This T cell receptor (beta chain) derives from a study of blood T cell repertoires in COVID-19. Study-level background: Donors in the United States, Italy and Spain gave samples during acute or convalescent COVID-19. PBMCs, B-cell-depleted T cells, or T cells were the source of the cDNA or gDNA that made up the material.

In the original processing: Amplification from reference gene primers served as the basis for estimated nucleated cell counts. Clones were sequenced by immunoSEQ multiplex PCR, and TCRdb holds only the in-frame ones, with some missing. V, J and clone size derive from that table, while D and trimming were established from the DNA sequence. The sample yields fewer than 250,000 clones, roughly 86% seen once. From germline, CDR1 is SGHDT and CDR2 YYEEEE. V lost 3 bases, J lost 5 bases, and 6 bases stayed unmatched. This CDR3 is 14 amino acids long. Sequenced sample: peripheral blood. The chain employs TRBV5-6 and TRBJ2-5; TRBD2 matches 8 bases. The clonotype comes from a woman aged 60-75 years who had recovered from COVID-19. CDR3 amino acids: CASSWGLVGETQYF. The CDR3 bases are TGTGCCAGCAGCTGGGGACTAGTTGGTGAGACCCAGTACTTC.